This T cell receptor beta chain was identified in a study of control samples from healthy donors and cancer patients. V was clipped by 4 bases and J by 4 bases; unmatched bases: 6. The germline gives CDR1 MGHRA, CDR2 YSYEKL. This CDR3 comprises 15 residues. Clones were sequenced by immunoSEQ multiplex PCR, and TCRdb holds only the in-frame ones, with some missing. The sample holds 150,000 to 190,000 clones, about 93% seen once. This clone appeared a single time. The specimen was blood. This TCR came from a man aged 50-59 years in good health. The rearrangement links TRBV4-1 to TRBJ2-3; 9 bases align to TRBD1. As DNA, the CDR3 is TGCGCCAGCAGCCGTACAGGGGGCCGGGCAGATACGCAGTATTTT. Translating gives CASSRTGGRADTQYF.